This TCR beta chain was obtained from a study of cytomegalovirus exposure and HLA in healthy donors. Findings of the study overall: A few chains tied to CMV proved CMV antigen-specific in vitro. High sensitivity and specificity were reportedly achieved when the classifier diagnosed cytomegalovirus status.

V gave up 6 bases and J gave up 1 base; unmatched junction bases: 18. Germline V lookup: CDR1 SQVTM, CDR2 ANQGSEA. This CDR3 is built from 18 residues. Measured with immunoSEQ multiplex PCR; TCRdb has only the in-frame clones, and not every one. The table lists under 50,000 clones, 94% of them singletons. In regard to this clone: Its antigen remains unknown. This CDR3 is also generated by other DNA sequences in the sample.

This clonotype was sampled from a young woman in good health and CMV-seropositive. Sequenced input: PBMCs. The chain carries TRBV29-1 and TRBJ1-2, with 9 nucleotides matching TRBD1. CDR3 coding DNA: TGCAGCGTAGGGCGGGGACAGGGTGATATCGGAGTTAACTATGGCTACACCTTC. This encodes CSVGRGQGDIGVNYGYTF.